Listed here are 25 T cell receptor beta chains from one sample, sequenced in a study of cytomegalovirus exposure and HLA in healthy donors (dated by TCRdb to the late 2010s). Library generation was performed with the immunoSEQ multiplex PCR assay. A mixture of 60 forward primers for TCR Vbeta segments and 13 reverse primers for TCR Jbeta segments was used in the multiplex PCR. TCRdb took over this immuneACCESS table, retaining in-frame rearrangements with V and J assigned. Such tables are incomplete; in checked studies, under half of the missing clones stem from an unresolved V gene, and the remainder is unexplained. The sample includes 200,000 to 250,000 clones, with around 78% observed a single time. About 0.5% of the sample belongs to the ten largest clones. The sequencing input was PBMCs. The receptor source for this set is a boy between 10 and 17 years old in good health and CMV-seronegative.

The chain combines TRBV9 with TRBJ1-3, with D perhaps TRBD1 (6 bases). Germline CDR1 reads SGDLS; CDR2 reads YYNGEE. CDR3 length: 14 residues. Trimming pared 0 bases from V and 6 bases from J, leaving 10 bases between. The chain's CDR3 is CASSVDGGPNTIYF. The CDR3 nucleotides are TGTGCCAGCAGCGTAGATGGGGGCCCAAACACCATATATTTT.

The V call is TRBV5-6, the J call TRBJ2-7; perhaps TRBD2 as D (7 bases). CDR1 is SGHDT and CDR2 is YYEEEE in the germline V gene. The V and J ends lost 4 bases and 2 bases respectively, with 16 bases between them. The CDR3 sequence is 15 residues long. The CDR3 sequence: CASSRRGGSPYEQYF. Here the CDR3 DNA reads TGTGCCAGCAGCCGGAGGGGGGGGTCCCCCTACGAGCAGTACTTC.

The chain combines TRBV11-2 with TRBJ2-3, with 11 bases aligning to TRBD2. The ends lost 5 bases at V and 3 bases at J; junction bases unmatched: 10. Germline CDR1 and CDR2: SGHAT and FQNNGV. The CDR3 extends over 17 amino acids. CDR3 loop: CASSPGLAGSSTDTQYF. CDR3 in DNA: TGTGCCAGCAGCCCTGGACTAGCGGGCTCCTCGACAGATACGCAGTATTTT.

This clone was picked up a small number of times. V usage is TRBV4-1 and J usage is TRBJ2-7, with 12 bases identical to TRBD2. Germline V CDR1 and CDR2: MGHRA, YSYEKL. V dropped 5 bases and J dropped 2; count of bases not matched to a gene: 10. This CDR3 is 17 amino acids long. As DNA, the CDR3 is TGCGCCAGCAGCTACGGACTAGCGGGGAACGTACCCTACGAGCAGTACTTC. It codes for CASSYGLAGNVPYEQYF.

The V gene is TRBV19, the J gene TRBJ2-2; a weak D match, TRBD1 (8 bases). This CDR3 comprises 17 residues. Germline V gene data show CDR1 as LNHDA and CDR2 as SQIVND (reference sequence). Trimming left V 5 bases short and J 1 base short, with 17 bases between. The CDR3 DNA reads TGTGCCAGTAGTTCCTGGCGGGGGACAGGGAACACCGGGGAGCTGTTTTTT. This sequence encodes CASSSWRGTGNTGELFF. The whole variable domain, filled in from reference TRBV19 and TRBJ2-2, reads DGGITQSPKYLFRKEGQNVTLSCEQNLNHDAMYWYRQDPGQGLRLIYYSQIVNDFQKGDIAEGYSVSREKKESFPLTVTSAQKNPTAFYLCASSSWRGTGNTGELFFGEGSRLTVL.

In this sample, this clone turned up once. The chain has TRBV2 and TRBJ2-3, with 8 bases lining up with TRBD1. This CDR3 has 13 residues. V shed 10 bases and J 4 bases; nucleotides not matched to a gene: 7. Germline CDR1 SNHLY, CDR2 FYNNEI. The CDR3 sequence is CANDGQGADTQYF. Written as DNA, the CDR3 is TGTGCCAACGACGGACAGGGTGCAGATACGCAGTATTTT.

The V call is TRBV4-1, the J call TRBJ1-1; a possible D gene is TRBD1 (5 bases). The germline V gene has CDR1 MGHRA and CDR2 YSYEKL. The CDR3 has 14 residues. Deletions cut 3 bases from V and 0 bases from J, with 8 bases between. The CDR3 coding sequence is TGCGCCAGCAGCCATATAGGGGTGAACACTGAAGCTTTCTTT. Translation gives CASSHIGVNTEAFF.

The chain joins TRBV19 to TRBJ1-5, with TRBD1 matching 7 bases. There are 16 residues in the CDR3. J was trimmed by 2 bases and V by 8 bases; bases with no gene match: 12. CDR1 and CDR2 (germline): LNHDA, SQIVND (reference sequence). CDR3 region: CASRKGQGVGNQPQHF. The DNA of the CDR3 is TGTGCCAGTCGCAAGGGGCAGGGGGTGGGCAATCAGCCCCAGCATTTT. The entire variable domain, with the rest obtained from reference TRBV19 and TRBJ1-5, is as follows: DGGITQSPKYLFRKEGQNVTLSCEQNLNHDAMYWYRQDPGQGLRLIYYSQIVNDFQKGDIAEGYSVSREKKESFPLTVTSAQKNPTAFYLCASRKGQGVGNQPQHFGDGTRLSIL.

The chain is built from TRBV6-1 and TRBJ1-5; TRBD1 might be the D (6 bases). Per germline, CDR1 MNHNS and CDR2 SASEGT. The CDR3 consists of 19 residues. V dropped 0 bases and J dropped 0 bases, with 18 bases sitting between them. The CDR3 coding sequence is TGTGCCAGCAGTGAAGCGCGGGGGGGCATCCTCTATAGCAATCAGCCCCAGCATTTT. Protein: CASSEARGGILYSNQPQHF.

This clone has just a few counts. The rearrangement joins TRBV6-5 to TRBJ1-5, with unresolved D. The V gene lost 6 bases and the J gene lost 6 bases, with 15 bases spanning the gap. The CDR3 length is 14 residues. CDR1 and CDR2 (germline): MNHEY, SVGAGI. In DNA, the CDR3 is TGTGCCAGCAGCCTAAACAGAAAGTCTCAGCCCCAGCATTTT. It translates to CASSLNRKSQPQHF.

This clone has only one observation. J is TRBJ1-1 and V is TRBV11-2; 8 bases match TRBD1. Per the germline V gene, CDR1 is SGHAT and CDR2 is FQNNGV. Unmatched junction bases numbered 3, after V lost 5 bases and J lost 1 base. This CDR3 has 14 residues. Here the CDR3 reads CASSVDRGNTEAFF. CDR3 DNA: TGTGCCAGCAGCGTCGACAGGGGGAACACTGAAGCTTTCTTT.

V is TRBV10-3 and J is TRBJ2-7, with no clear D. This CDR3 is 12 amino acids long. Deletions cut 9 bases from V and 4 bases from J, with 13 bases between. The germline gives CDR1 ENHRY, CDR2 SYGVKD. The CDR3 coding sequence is TGTGCCATGGCGGCCGCGTTTTACGAGCAGTACTTC. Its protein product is CAMAAAFYEQYF.

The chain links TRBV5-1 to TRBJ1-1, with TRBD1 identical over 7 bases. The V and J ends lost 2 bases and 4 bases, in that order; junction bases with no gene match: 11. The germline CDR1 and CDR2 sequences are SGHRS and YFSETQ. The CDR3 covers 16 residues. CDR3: CASSLPTDRLGTEAFF. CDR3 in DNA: TGCGCCAGCAGCTTACCCACGGACAGGTTAGGCACTGAAGCTTTCTTT.

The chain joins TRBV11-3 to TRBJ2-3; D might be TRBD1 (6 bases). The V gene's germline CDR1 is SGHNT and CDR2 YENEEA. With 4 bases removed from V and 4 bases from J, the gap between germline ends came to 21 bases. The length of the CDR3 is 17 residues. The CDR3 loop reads CASSSIRGPTTADTQYF. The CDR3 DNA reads TGTGCCAGCAGCTCCATCAGGGGCCCAACAACCGCAGATACGCAGTATTTT.

The CDR3 region is CASSQGVASYEQYF. Here the CDR3 DNA reads TGCGCCAGCAGCCAAGGGGTAGCCTCCTACGAGCAGTACTTC. This chain joins TRBV4-1 and TRBJ2-7; D ambiguous. The V and J ends lost 1 base and 0 bases respectively, with 7 bases between them. Per the germline V gene, CDR1 is MGHRA and CDR2 is YSYEKL. The CDR3 has 14 residues.

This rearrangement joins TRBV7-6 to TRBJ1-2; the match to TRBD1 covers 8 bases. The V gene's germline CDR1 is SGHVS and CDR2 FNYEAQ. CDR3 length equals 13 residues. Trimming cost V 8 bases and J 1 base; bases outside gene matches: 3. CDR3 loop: CASAGGDNYGYTF. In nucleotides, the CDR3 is TGTGCCAGCGCAGGGGGCGATAACTATGGCTACACCTTC.

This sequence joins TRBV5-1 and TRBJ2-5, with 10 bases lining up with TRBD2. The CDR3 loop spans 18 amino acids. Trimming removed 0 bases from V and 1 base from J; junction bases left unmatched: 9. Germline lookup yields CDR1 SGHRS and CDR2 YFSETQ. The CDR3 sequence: CASSLAGAGGRLQETQYF. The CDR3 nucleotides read TGCGCCAGCAGCTTGGCCGGAGCGGGAGGGCGGCTCCAAGAGACCCAGTACTTC. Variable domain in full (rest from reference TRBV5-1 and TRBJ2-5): KAGVTQTPRYLIKTRGQQVTLSCSPISGHRSVSWYQQTPGQGLQFLFEYFSETQRNKGNFPGRFSGRQFSNSRSEMNVSTLELGDSALYLCASSLAGAGGRLQETQYFGPGTRLLVL.

CDR3 sequence (DNA): TGTGCCAGCAGTGGCGGGACAGGGGCGCAAAAACTGTTTTTT. This codes for CASSGGTGAQKLFF. V gene TRBV2 combines with J gene TRBJ1-4, with 10 positions matching TRBD1. Germline trimming cut 4 bases from V and 9 bases from J; bases unmatched to any gene: 5. The CDR3 length is 14 residues. Germline CDR1 is SNHLY and CDR2 is FYNNEI.

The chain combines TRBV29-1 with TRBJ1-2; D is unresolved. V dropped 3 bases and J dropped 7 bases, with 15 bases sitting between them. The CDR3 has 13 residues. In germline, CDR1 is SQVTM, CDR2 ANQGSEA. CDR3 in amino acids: CSVDAREGRGYTF. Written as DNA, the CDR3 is TGCAGCGTTGACGCCCGCGAGGGCCGTGGCTACACCTTC. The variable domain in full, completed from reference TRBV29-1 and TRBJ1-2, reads SAVISQKPSRDICQRGTSLTIQCQVDSQVTMMFWYRQQPGQSLTLIATANQGSEATYESGFVIDKFPISRPNLTFSTLTVSNMSPEDSSIYLCSVDAREGRGYTFGSGTRLTVV.

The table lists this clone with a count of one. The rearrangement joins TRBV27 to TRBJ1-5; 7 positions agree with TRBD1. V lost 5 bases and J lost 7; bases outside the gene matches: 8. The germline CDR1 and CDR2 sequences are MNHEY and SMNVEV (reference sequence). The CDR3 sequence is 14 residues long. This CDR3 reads CASSITGAKQPQHF. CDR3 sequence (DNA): TGTGCCAGCAGTATAACAGGGGCCAAACAGCCCCAGCATTTT.

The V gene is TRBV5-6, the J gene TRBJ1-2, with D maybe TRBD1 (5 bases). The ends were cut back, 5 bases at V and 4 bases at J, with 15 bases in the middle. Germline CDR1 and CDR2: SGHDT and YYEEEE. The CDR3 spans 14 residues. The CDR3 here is CASSGPETAYGYTF. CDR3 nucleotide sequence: TGTGCCAGCAGTGGGCCGGAGACAGCCTATGGCTACACCTTC.

CDR3 sequence: CASSVVGRGPADTQYF. The CDR3 nucleotides are TGTGCCAGCAGCGTAGTCGGCAGGGGGCCAGCAGATACGCAGTATTTT. The chain uses TRBV9 and TRBJ2-3; 8 bases align to TRBD1. Germline V lookup: CDR1 SGDLS, CDR2 YYNGEE. The CDR3 loop spans 16 amino acids. With 0 bases clipped from V and 4 bases from J, the junction kept 7 bases outside the gene matches.

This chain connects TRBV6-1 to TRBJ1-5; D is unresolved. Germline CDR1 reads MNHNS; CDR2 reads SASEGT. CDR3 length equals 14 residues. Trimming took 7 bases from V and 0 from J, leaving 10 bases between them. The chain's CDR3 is CASKTPYSNQPQHF. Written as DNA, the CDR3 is TGTGCCAGCAAGACACCTTATAGCAATCAGCCCCAGCATTTT.

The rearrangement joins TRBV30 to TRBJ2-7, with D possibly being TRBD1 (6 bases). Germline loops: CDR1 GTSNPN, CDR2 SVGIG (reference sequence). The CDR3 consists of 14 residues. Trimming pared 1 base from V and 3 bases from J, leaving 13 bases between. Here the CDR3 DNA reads TGTGCCTGGAGTGCCGGCGACAGGCTCTACGAGCAGTACTTC. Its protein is CAWSAGDRLYEQYF.

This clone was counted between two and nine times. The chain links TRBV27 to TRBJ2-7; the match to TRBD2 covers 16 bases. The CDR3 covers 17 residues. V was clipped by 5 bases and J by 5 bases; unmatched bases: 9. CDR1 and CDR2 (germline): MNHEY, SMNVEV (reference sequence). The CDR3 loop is CASSPPPGLAGGHEQYF. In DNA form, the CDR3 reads TGTGCCAGCAGTCCGCCCCCGGGACTAGCGGGAGGGCACGAGCAGTACTTC.